This T cell receptor (beta chain) was documented in a study (dated by TCRdb to the mid-2010s). With regard to the full study: The study examined whether tumor-infiltrating Tregs in breast cancer are drawn from blood Tregs or arise in situ by conversion from other CD4+ T cell subsets.

The sample holds a few counts of this clonotype. Its antigen is not yet known. No much larger clone exists at a distance of one base, and base qualities are not known. To purify naive CD4+ T cells, the Miltenyi Naive CD4+ T Cell Isolation kit was used, and CD25 microbeads served to deplete Tregs. Tregs, naive and memory CD4+ T cells from tumor, blood and ipsilateral draining lymph nodes of about five breast cancer patients underwent full-length TCR alpha and beta sequencing. Mononuclear cells from lymph nodes or around 53 ml of peripheral blood were isolated by Ficoll density gradient centrifugation. A purity exceeding 90% was confirmed by FACS for the sorted cell populations. Full-length TCR variable regions were amplified by 5' RACE PCR using constant-region reverse primers, and then by semi-nested PCR using Nested Universal Primer A. The ReliaPrep RNA Cell Miniprep System was used to extract total RNA, which was then reverse transcribed into 5'RACE-ready cDNA with the SMARTer RACE 5'/3' Kit. Multiplex adaptors were used to barcode the full-length TCR alpha and beta libraries, which were then sequenced on an Illumina MiSeq. For the original study's pipeline: For each of nine subset-tissue groups, sequencing data from the five patients were pooled, and the groups were compared by unsupervised clustering of TCR gene usage. The Morisita-Horn index was used to calculate repertoire similarity, with shared sequences weighted according to their contribution to each repertoire. In-frame beta chains were kept once TCRdb had trimmed the public reads at Q25 with fastp and called clones with MiXCR. Every entry covers one CDR3 protein and lists the most common genes and DNA from its rows. These V and J calls are TCRdb output, not the study's own analysis. The sample table lists tens of thousands of distinct CDR3 sequences, 28% of them with a count of one. Clones ranked in the top ten supply 2.1% of the sample.

A distance of 23 bases separates the germline ends of V and J, which lose 5 bases and 1 base respectively. CDR1 and CDR2, looked up from the germline V gene, are SGHVS and FQNEAQ. The CDR3 starts with the cysteine, ends with the phenylalanine, and has 18 residues. Only the CDR3 DNA stays, 54 bases, in frame from base 1. Overall study outcomes, separate from this receptor: The TCR alpha and beta sequences of tumor-infiltrating Tregs showed the greatest overlap with tumor naive CD4+ T cells, followed by blood naive CD4+ T cells. Tumor memory CD4+ T cell TCR gene usage was found to cluster with blood and lymph node memory CD4+ cells and with lymph node naive CD4+ cells. The larger-cohort validation was restricted to a single TCR beta V-J rearrangement rather than whole repertoires.

Material: naive CD4+ T cells sorted from blood. The intended sense of this specimen's cell subset or site label: naive CD4+ T cells, CD4+CD45RA+CD25-. The V and J genes are TRBV7-8 and TRBJ2-5; possibly the D gene is TRBD2, per 5 matching bases. This TCR came from a female donor with breast cancer. For the CDR3, the sequence is CASSTRPGRRTLQETQYF. The nucleotides are TGTGCCAGCAGCACCCGCCCAGGACGGCGGACTCTCCAAGAGACCCAGTACTTC. The variable domain in full, with residues beyond the CDR3 obtained from the reference TRBV7-8 and TRBJ2-5 genes, is GAGVSQSPRYKVAKRGQDVALRCDPISGHVSLFWYQQALGQGPEFLTYFQNEAQLDKSGLPSDRFFAERPEGSVSTLKIQRTQQEDSAVYLCASSTRPGRRTLQETQYFGPGTRLLVL.